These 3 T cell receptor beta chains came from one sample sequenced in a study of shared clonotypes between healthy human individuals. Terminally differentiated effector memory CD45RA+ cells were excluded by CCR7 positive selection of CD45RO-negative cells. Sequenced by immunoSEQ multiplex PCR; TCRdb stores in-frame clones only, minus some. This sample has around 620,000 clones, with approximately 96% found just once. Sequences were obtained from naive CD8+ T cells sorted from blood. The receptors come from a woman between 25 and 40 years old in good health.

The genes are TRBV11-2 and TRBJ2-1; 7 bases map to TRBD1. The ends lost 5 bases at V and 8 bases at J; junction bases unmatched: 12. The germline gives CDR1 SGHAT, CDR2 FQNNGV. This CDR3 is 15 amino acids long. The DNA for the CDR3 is TGTGCCAGCAGCCAAACATACAGGGGTGGAGATGAGCAGTTCTTC. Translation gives CASSQTYRGGDEQFF.

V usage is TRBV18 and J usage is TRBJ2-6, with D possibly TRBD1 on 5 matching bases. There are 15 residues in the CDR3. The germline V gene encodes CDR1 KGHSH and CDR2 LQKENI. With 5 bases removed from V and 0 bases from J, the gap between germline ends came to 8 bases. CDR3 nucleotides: TGTGCCAGCTCATTAACAGGCTCTGGGGCCAACGTCCTGACTTTC. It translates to CASSLTGSGANVLTF.

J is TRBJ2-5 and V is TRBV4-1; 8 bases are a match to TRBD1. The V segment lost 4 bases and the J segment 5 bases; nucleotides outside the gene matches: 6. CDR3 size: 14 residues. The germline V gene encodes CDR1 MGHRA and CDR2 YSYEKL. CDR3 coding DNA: TGCGCCAGCAGCCGCACCAGGGGGCTGGAGACCCAGTACTTC. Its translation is CASSRTRGLETQYF.